The entry below gives a single T cell receptor beta chain sequence along with its context. Its antigen is unidentified. Method: immunoSEQ multiplex PCR; TCRdb's copy keeps in-frame clones and lacks some. The data contain more than 85,000 clones, about 90% of them singletons. The germline gives CDR1 SGHRS, CDR2 YFSETQ. This CDR3 contains 16 residues. J gave up 0 bases and V 4 bases, and 8 bases lay outside the gene matches. This sample is drawn from a study of graft-versus-host responses after intestinal transplantation. Study in general: Induction with anti-thymocyte globulin, then tacrolimus and steroids for around three years, was given to all recipients.

This sequence originates from a human donor who was the organ donor for an intestinal transplant. The specimen comprised unstimulated CD8+ T cells sorted from spleen or lymph node cells, sampled before transplant. The rearrangement joins TRBV5-1 to TRBJ2-3, with 7 bases that match TRBD2. The CDR3 loop is CASSGPLAESTDTQYF. The CDR3 region has the DNA TGCGCCAGCAGCGGGCCCCTAGCGGAAAGCACAGATACGCAGTATTTT.